The sequence of this T cell receptor (beta chain) was determined in a study of cytomegalovirus exposure and HLA in healthy donors. Study-level information: Earlier work reported 100 million or so unique TCR beta sequences from about 170 million T cells. General study points: When presence/absence was analysed, sequencing depth was taken to be roughly uniform across donors. A later analysis found TCR association rates differed by HLA locus, highest for DRB1 and lowest for HLA-C.

Researchers ran the PCR with 60 Vbeta and 13 Jbeta primers. Sequencing was performed with immunoSEQ multiplex PCR; in TCRdb, only in-frame clones are kept and a portion is missing. Seen here are roughly 130,000 clones, over 75% observed once, and the top ten hold 5.5% to 7%. The CDR3 covers 15 residues. The V end lost 4 bases, the J end lost 4 bases, and 16 bases lay between the germline ends. Germline V CDR1 and CDR2: LNHDA, SQIVND (reference sequence). Comments on this clone: The antigen is undetermined.

The sequence derives from a woman in her forties in good health and CMV-seropositive. This sequence joins TRBV19 and TRBJ1-2; TRBD1 might be the D (6 bases). The sample was PBMCs. Written as DNA, the CDR3 is TGTGCCAGTAGTACCCCCCAGGGGATTTCCTATGGCTACACCTTC. Protein: CASSTPQGISYGYTF. Supplemented by reference TRBV19 and TRBJ1-2, the full variable domain reads DGGITQSPKYLFRKEGQNVTLSCEQNLNHDAMYWYRQDPGQGLRLIYYSQIVNDFQKGDIAEGYSVSREKKESFPLTVTSAQKNPTAFYLCASSTPQGISYGYTFGSGTRLTVV.